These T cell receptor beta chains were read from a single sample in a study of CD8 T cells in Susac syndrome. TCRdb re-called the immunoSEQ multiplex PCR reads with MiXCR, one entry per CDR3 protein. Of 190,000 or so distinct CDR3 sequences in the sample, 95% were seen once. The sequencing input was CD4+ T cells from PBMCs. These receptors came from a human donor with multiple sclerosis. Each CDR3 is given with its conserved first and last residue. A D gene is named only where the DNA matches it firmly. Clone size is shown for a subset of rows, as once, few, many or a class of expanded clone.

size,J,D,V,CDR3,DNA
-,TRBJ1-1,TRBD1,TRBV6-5,CASRRTGEAFF,TGTGCCAGCCGGAGGACAGGTGAAGCTTTCTTT
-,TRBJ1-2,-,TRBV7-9,CASSLDWSYTF,TGTGCCAGCAGCCTCGACTGGAGCTACACCTTC
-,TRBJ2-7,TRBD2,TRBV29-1,CSVGSGTHAYEQYF,TGCAGCGTTGGTAGCGGGACACATGCCTACGAGCAGTACTTC
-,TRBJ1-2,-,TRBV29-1,CSAGVEGVSGYTF,TGCAGCGCCGGAGTGGAGGGAGTTAGTGGCTACACCTTC
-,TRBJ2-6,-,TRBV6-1,CASTNGNLGTTGANVLTF,TGTGCCAGCACTAACGGGAACCTCGGGACGACTGGGGCCAACGTCCTGACTTTC
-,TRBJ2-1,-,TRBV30,CAWRQATNEQFF,TGTGCCTGGAGACAGGCCACCAATGAGCAGTTCTTC
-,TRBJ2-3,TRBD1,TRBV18,CASSRGTGRTDTQYF,TGTGCCAGCTCACGGGGGACAGGGAGGACAGATACGCAGTATTTT
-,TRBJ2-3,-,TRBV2,CASSPQLPTDTQYF,TGTGCCAGCAGTCCACAACTGCCGACAGATACGCAGTATTTT
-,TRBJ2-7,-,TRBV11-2,CASWAGAREQYF,TGTGCCAGCTGGGCGGGGGCGCGAGAGCAGTACTTC
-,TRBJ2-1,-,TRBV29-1,CSVGQSTYNEQFF,TGCAGCGTTGGGCAGTCGACTTACAATGAGCAGTTCTTC
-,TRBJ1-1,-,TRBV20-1,CSANNPGLANTEAFF,TGCAGTGCCAATAACCCGGGACTCGCGAACACTGAAGCTTTCTTT
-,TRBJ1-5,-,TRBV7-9,CASSPSGQSNQPQHF,TGTGCCAGCAGCCCTTCGGGCCAGAGCAATCAGCCCCAGCATTTT
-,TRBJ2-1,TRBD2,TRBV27,CASSLRVGGINEQFF,TGTGCCAGCAGTTTAAGGGTGGGGGGGATCAATGAGCAGTTCTTC
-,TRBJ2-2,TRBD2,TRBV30,CAWTGRGGFNTGELFF,TGTGCCTGGACGGGGAGGGGAGGTTTCAACACCGGGGAGCTGTTTTTT
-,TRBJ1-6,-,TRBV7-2,CASSPRQVSPLHF,TGTGCCAGCAGCCCACGACAGGTTTCACCCCTCCACTTT
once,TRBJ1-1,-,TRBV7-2,CASSLVGSLNTEAFF,TGTGCCAGCAGCTTAGTAGGCAGCCTGAACACTGAAGCTTTCTTT
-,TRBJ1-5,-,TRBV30,CAWSGGLGNQPQHF,TGTGCCTGGAGTGGTGGACTGGGGAATCAGCCCCAGCATTTT
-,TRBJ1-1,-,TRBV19,CASSRGPQNTEAFF,TGTGCCAGTAGTCGGGGACCCCAGAACACTGAAGCTTTCTTT
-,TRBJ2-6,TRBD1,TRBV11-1,CASSLEVLQGSGANVLTF,TGTGCCAGCAGCTTAGAGGTCTTACAGGGGTCTGGGGCCAACGTCCTGACTTTC
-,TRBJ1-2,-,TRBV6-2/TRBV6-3,CASSYVYGYTF,TGTGCCAGCAGTTACGTGTACGGCTACACCTTC
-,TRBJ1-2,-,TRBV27,CASRKENYGYTF,TGTGCCAGCAGAAAAGAAAACTATGGCTACACCTTC
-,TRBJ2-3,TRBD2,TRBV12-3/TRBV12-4,CASSLSTSGGSTDTQYF,TGTGCCAGCAGTTTGTCGACTAGCGGGGGAAGCACAGATACGCAGTATTTT
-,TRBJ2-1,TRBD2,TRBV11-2,CASSPGRVAGEQFF,TGTGCCAGCAGCCCGGGGAGGGTCGCGGGTGAGCAGTTCTTC
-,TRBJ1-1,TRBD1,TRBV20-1,CSAKQGAANTEAFF,TGCAGTGCCAAACAGGGGGCCGCGAACACTGAAGCTTTCTTT
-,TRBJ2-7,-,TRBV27,CASSSRNWYEQYF,TGTGCCAGCAGTTCGCGGAACTGGTACGAGCAGTACTTC
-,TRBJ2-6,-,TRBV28,CASIPGTGANVLTF,TGTGCCAGCATCCCAGGGACTGGGGCCAACGTCCTGACTTTC
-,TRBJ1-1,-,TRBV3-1,CASSRGGSTEAFF,TGTGCCAGCAGCCGGGGGGGGAGCACTGAAGCTTTCTTT
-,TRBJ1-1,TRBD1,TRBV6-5,CASRLRGGGTEAFF,TGTGCCAGCAGACTCAGGGGGGGTGGCACTGAAGCTTTCTTT
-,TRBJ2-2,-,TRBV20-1,CSASSRPNTGELFF,TGCAGTGCTTCCAGTCGCCCGAACACCGGGGAGCTGTTTTTT
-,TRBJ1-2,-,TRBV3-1,CASGARGEPYGYTF,TGTGCCAGCGGTGCGAGGGGAGAGCCCTATGGCTACACCTTC
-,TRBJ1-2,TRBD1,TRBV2,CASRGQGNYGYTF,TGTGCCAGCAGAGGACAGGGGAACTATGGCTACACCTTC